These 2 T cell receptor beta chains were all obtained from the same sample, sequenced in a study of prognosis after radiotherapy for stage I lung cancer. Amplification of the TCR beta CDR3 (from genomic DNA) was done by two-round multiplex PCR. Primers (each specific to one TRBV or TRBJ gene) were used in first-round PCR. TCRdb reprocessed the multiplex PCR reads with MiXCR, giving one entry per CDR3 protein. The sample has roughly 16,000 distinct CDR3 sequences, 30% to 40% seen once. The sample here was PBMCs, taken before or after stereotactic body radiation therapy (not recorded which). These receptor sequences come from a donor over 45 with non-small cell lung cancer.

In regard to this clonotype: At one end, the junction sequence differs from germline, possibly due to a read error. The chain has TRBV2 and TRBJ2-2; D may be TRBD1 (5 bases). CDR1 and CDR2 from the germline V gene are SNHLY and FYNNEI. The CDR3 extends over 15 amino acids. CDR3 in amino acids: CVSSPIDRDTGELFF. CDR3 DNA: TGTGTCAGCAGTCCGATAGACAGAGACACCGGGGAGCTGTTTTTT.

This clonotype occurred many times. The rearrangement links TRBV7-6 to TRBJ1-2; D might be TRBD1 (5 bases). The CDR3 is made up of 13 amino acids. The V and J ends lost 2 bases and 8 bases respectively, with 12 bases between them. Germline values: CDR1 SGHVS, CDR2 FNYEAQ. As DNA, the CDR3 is TGTGCCAGCAGCTTAAGAGACGGGGACGGCTACACCTTC. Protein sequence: CASSLRDGDGYTF.